The clone carrying this T cell receptor beta chain turned up a few times. Antigen specificity is unknown. The data are from a study of type 1 regulatory T cells. Study information: This in vitro CD4 product, T-allo10, is enriched for Tr1 cells and alloantigen-specific.

The CDR3 is made up of 13 amino acids. V was pared by 2 bases and J by 8 bases, with 7 bases between. Per germline, CDR1 MNHNY and CDR2 SVGAGI (reference sequence). TCRdb re-called the reads with MiXCR, one entry per CDR3 protein. The sample has tens of thousands of distinct CDR3 sequences, more than 45% seen once. The TCR originated in a human donor in good health. The sample comprised cultured T cells, either the whole culture or a sorted T cell fraction (not recorded which). The chain couples TRBV6-6 to TRBJ1-6; the D is unclear. CDR3 nucleotides: TGTGCCAGCAGTTACCCCGGAGATTCACCCCTCCACTTT. Residues: CASSYPGDSPLHF.